Below are 2 T cell receptor beta chains sequenced from a single sample in a study of blood T cell repertoires in COVID-19. Sequencing used immunoSEQ multiplex PCR; TCRdb keeps in-frame clones, though not all of them. The table has tens of thousands of clones, 70% to 90% seen once; the top ten hold around 10%. Sequenced: peripheral blood. These receptors originate from a human donor in a cohort sampled during active COVID-19.

The gene calls are TRBV10-2 and TRBJ1-1; a possible D gene is TRBD1 (5 bases). Per germline, CDR1 WSHSY and CDR2 SAAADI. This CDR3 spans 17 amino acids. Trimming stripped 0 bases from V and 4 bases from J, with 18 bases between. CDR3 loop: CASSESNLRQGGTEAFF. The CDR3 DNA is TGCGCCAGCAGTGAGTCTAATCTTAGGCAGGGCGGCACTGAAGCTTTCTTT.

This clone turned up a few times. CDR3 in DNA: TGTGCCAGCATAAGCGGGATTTCCTACGAGCAGTACTTC. It encodes CASISGISYEQYF. This sequence joins TRBV2 and TRBJ2-7, with 7 bases identical to TRBD2. Per the germline V gene, CDR1 is SNHLY and CDR2 is FYNNEI. V lost 7 bases and J lost 1; bases outside the gene matches: 4. This CDR3 has 13 residues.